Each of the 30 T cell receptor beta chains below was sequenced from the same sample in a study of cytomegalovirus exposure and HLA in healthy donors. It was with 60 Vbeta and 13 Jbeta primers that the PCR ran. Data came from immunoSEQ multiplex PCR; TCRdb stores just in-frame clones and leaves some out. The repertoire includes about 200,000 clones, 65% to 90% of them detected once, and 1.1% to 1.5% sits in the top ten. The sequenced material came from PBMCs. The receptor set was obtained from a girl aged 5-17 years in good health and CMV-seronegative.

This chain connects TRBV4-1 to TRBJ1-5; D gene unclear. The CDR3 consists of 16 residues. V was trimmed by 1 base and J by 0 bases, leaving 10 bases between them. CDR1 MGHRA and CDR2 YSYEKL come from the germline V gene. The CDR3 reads CASSQGRIYSNQPQHF. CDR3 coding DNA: TGCGCCAGCAGCCAAGGGAGAATTTATAGCAATCAGCCCCAGCATTTT.

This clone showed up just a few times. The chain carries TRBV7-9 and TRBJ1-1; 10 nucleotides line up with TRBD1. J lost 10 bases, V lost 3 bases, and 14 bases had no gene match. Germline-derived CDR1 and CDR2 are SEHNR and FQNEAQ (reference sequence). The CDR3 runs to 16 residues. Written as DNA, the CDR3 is TGTGCCAGCAGCTTGGACAGGGGGGTGGTGGGCGTGCGAGCTTTCTTT. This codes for CASSLDRGVVGVRAFF.

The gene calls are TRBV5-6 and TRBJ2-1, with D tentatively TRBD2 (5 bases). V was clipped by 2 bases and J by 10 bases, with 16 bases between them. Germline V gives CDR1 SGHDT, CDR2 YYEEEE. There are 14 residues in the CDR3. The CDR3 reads CASSFRRRGEEQFF. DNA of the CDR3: TGTGCCAGCAGCTTTAGGCGTCGGGGTGAGGAGCAGTTCTTC.

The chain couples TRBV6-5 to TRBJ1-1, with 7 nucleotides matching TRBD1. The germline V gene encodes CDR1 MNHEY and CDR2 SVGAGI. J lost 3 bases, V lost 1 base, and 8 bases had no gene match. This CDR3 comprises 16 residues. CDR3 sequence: CASSYFYRGSHTEAFF. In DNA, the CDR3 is TGTGCCAGCAGTTACTTTTACAGGGGATCGCACACTGAAGCTTTCTTT.

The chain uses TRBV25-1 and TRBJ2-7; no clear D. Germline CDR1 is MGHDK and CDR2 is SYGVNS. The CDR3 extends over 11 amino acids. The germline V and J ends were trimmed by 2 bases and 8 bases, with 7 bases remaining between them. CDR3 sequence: CASSEGQKQYF. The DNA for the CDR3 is TGTGCCAGCAGTGAAGGGCAGAAGCAGTACTTC.

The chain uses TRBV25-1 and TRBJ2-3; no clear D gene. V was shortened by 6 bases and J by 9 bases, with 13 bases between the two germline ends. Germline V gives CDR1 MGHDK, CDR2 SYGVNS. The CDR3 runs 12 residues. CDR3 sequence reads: CASRRLTGTQYF. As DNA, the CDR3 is TGTGCCAGCAGAAGACTCACTGGCACGCAGTATTTT.

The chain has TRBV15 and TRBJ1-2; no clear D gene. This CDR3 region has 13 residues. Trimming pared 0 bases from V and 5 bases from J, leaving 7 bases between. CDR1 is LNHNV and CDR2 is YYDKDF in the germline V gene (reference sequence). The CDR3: CATSREEDYGYTF. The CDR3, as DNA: TGTGCCACCAGCAGAGAAGAGGATTATGGCTACACCTTC.

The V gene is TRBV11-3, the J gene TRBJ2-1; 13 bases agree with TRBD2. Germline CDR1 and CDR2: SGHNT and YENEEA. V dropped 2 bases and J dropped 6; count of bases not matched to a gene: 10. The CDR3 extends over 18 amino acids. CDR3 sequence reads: CASSLRTRTSGSPNEQFF. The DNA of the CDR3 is TGTGCCAGCAGCTTAAGAACTCGGACTAGCGGGAGTCCCAATGAGCAGTTCTTC.

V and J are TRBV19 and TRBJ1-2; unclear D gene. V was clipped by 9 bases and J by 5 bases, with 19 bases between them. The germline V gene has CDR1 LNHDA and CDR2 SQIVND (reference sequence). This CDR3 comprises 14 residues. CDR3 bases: TGTGCCAGCGTAAGCCCGACAAACCCTTATGGCTACACCTTC. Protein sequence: CASVSPTNPYGYTF.

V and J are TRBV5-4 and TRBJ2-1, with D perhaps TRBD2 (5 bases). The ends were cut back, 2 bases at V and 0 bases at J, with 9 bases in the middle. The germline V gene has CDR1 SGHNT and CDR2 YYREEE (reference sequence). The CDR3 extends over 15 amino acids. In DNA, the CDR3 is TGTGCCAGCAGCTTACTAGGATTCTCCTACAATGAGCAGTTCTTC. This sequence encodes CASSLLGFSYNEQFF.

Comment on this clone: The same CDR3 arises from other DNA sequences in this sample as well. As DNA, the CDR3 is TGCAGCGTTGAACGGGGGAACACTGAAGCTTTCTTT. The encoded protein is CSVERGNTEAFF. The chain joins TRBV29-1 to TRBJ1-1; D is unresolved. The CDR3 covers 12 residues. Germline loops: CDR1 SQVTM, CDR2 ANQGSEA. Trimming took off 2 bases at V and 1 base at J, with 5 bases between the two ends.

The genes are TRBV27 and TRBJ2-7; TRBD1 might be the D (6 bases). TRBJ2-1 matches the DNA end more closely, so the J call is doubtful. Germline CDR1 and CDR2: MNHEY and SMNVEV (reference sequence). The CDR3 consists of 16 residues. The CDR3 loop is CASSFAGAHSYNEQFF. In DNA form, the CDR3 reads TGTGCCAGCAGTTTCGCAGGGGCCCACTCCTACAATGAGCAGTTCTTC.

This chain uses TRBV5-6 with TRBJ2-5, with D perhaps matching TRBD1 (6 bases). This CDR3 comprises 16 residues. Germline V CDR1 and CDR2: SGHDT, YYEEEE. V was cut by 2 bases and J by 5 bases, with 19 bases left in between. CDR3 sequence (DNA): TGTGCCAGCAGCTTCGGACTCAGGGGCCAGACGGAGACCCAGTACTTC. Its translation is CASSFGLRGQTETQYF.

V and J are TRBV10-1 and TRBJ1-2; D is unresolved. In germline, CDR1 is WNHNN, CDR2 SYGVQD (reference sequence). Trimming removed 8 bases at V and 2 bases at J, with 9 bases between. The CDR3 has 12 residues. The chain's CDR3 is CASSDGNYGYTF. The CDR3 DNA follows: TGCGCCAGCTCAGACGGGAACTATGGCTACACCTTC.

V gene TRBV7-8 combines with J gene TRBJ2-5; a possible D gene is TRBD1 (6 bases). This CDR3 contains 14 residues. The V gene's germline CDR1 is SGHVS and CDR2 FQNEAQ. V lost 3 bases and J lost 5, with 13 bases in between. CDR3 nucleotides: TGTGCCAGCAGCTTCGCGACCCAGGGGGAGACCCAGTACTTC. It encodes CASSFATQGETQYF. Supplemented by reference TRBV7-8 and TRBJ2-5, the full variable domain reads GAGVSQSPRYKVAKRGQDVALRCDPISGHVSLFWYQQALGQGPEFLTYFQNEAQLDKSGLPSDRFFAERPEGSVSTLKIQRTQQEDSAVYLCASSFATQGETQYFGPGTRLLVL.

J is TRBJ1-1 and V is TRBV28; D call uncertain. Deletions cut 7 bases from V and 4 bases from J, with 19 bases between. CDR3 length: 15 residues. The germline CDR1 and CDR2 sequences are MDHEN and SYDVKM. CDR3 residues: CASNRESVVSTEAFF. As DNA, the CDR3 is TGTGCCAGCAATAGGGAGTCCGTAGTGAGCACTGAAGCTTTCTTT.

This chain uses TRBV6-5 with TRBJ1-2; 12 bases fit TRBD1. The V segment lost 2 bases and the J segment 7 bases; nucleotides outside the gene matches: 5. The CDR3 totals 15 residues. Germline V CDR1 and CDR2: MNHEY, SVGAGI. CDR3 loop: CASSYGGTGGGGYTF. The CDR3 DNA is TGTGCCAGCAGTTACGGTGGGACAGGGGGCGGTGGCTACACCTTC.

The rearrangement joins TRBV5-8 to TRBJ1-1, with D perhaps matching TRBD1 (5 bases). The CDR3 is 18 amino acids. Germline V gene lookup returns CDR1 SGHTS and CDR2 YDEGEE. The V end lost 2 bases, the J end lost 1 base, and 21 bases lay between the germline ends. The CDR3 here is CASSLSSPGNLGNTEAFF. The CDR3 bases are TGTGCCAGCAGCTTAAGCAGTCCAGGGAACTTAGGGAACACTGAAGCTTTCTTT.

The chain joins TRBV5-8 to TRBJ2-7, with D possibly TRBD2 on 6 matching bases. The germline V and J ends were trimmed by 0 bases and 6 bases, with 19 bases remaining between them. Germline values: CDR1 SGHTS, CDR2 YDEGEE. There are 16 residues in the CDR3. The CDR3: CASSLGGVYFGGEQYF. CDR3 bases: TGTGCCAGCAGCTTGGGGGGGGTGTACTTTGGCGGCGAGCAGTACTTC.

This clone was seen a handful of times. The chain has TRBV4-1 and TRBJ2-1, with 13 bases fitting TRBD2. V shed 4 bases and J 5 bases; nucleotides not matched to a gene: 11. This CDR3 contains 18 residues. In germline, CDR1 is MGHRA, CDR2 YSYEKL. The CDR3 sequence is CASSPWTSGSGANNEQFF. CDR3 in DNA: TGCGCCAGCAGCCCCTGGACTAGCGGGAGTGGTGCTAACAATGAGCAGTTCTTC.

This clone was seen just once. The CDR3 sequence: CAWSPRGSSGGYFKETQYF. CDR3 sequence (DNA): TGTGCCTGGAGTCCCCGGGGGAGTAGCGGGGGGTACTTTAAAGAGACCCAGTACTTC. V is TRBV30 and J is TRBJ2-5, with 10 bases fitting TRBD2. V lost 2 bases to trimming and J lost 3 bases; unmatched junction nucleotides: 18. Germline CDR1 reads GTSNPN; CDR2 reads SVGIG (reference sequence). The CDR3 has 19 residues.

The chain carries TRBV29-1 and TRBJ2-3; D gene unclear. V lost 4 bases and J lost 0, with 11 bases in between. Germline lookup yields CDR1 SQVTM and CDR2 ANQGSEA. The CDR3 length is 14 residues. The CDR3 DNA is TGCAGCGTTGTTTTCGGGTGGAGCACAGATACGCAGTATTTT. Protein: CSVVFGWSTDTQYF.

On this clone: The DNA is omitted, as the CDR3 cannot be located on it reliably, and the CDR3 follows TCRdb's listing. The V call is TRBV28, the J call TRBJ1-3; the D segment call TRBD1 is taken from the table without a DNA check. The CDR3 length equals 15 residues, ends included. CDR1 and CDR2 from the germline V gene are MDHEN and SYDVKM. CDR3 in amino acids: CASSSSQGGGNTIYF.

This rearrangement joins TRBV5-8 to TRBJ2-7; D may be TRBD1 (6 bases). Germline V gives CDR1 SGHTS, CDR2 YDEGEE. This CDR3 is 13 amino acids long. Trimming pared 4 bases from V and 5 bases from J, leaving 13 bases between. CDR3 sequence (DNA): TGTGCCAGCAGCACCGGACAGTTGGACGAGCAGTACTTC. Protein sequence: CASSTGQLDEQYF. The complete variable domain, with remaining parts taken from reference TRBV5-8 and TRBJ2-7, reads EAGVTQSPTHLIKTRGQQATLRCSPISGHTSVYWYQQALGLGLQFLLWYDEGEERNRGNFPPRFSGRQFPNYSSELNVNALELEDSALYLCASSTGQLDEQYFGPGTRLTVT.

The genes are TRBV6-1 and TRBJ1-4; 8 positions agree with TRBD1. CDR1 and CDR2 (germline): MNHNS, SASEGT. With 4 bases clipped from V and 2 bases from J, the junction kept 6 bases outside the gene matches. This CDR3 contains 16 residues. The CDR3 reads CASSGTGWRTNEKLFF. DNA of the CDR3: TGTGCCAGCAGTGGGACAGGGTGGAGGACTAATGAAAAACTGTTTTTT.

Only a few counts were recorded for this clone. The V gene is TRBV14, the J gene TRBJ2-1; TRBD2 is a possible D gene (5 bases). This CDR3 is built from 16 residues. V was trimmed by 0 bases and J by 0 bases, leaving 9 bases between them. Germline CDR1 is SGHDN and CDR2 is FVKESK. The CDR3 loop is CASSQEWRSSYNEQFF. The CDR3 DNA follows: TGTGCCAGCAGCCAAGAGTGGAGGAGCTCCTACAATGAGCAGTTCTTC.

CDR3 loop: CASSPNLPSTGETQYF. The CDR3 DNA is TGTGCCAGCTCACCTAACCTCCCGTCGACAGGGGAGACCCAGTACTTC. The V and J genes are TRBV18 and TRBJ2-5; 7 nucleotides line up with TRBD1. The V and J ends lost 3 bases and 5 bases, in that order; junction bases with no gene match: 12. This CDR3 has 16 residues. The germline CDR1 and CDR2 sequences are KGHSH and LQKENI. The variable domain in full, with the rest retrieved from reference TRBV18 and TRBJ2-5, is NAGVMQNPRHLVRRRGQEARLRCSPMKGHSHVYWYRQLPEEGLKFMVYLQKENIIDESGMPKERFSAEFPKEGPSILRIQQVVRGDSAAYFCASSPNLPSTGETQYFGPGTRLLVL.

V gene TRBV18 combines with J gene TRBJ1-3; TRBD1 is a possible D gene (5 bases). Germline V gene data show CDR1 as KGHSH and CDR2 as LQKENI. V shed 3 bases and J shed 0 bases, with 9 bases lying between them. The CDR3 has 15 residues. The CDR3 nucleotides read TGTGCCAGCTCACCCACAGGATTCTCTGGAAACACCATATATTTT. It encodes CASSPTGFSGNTIYF.

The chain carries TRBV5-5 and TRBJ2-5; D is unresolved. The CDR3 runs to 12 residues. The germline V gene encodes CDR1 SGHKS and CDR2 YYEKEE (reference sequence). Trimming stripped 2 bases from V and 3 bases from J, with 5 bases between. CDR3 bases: TGTGCCAGCAGCTTTTCTGAAGAGACCCAGTACTTC. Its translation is CASSFSEETQYF.

CDR3 coding DNA: TGTGCCAGCGAGTCGTCCGGGTCCGGTGGCCATGGCTACACCTTC. It specifies CASESSGSGGHGYTF. The J gene is TRBJ1-2, the V gene TRBV28; D ambiguous. Per the germline V gene, CDR1 is MDHEN and CDR2 is SYDVKM. This CDR3 is built from 15 residues. The V end was cut by 8 bases, the J end by 6 bases, with 22 bases between.